This T cell receptor (beta chain) was profiled in a study of T cell changes during pregnancy in multiple sclerosis. Germline V gene lookup returns CDR1 SGHVS and CDR2 FQNEAQ. V was shortened by 3 bases and J by 3 bases, with 9 bases between the two germline ends. This CDR3 has 14 residues. Here immunoSEQ multiplex PCR was the method, and the copy in TCRdb shows in-frame clones only, minus some. The sample carries 70,000 to 85,000 clones, about 91% recorded once. The V and J genes are TRBV7-8 and TRBJ2-1, with D perhaps TRBD1 (5 bases). The TCR sequence derives from a female donor with multiple sclerosis, enrolled in a pregnancy study. This material consisted of peripheral blood, taken before pregnancy. CDR3 amino acids: CASSFWQGYNEQFF. The CDR3 nucleotides read TGTGCCAGCAGCTTTTGGCAGGGCTACAATGAGCAGTTCTTC.